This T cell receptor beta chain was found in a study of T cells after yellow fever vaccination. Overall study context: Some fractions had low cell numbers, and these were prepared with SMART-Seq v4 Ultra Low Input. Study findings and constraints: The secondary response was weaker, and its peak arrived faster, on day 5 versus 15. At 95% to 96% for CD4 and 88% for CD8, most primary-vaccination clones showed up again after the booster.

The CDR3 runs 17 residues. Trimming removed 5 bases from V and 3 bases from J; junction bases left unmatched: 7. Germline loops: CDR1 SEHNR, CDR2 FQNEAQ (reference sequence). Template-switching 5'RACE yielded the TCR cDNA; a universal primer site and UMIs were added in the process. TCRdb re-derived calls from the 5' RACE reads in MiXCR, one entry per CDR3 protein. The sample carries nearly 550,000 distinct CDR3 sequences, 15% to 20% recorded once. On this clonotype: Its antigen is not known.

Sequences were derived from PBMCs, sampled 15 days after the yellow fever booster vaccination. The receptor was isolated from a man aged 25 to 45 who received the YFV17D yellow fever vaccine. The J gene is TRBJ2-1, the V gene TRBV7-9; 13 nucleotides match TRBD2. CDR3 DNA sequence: TGTGCCAGCAGCCCGCCGGGACTAGCGGGAAACTACAATGAGCAGTTCTTC. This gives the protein CASSPPGLAGNYNEQFF. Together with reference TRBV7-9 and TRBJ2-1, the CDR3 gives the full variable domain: DTGVSQNPRHKITKRGQNVTFRCDPISEHNRLYWYRQTLGQGPEFLTYFQNEAQLEKSRLLSDRFSAERPKGSFSTLEIQRTEQGDSAMYLCASSPPGLAGNYNEQFFGPGTRLTVL.